This T cell receptor beta chain was obtained from a study of blood T cell repertoires in COVID-19. Study-level background: Sites across the United States, Italy and Spain contributed samples from acute and convalescent COVID-19.

Source study methods: Amplification of reference gene primers was used by the study to estimate nucleated cell counts. Data came from immunoSEQ multiplex PCR; TCRdb stores just in-frame clones and leaves some out. Clonal size and the V and J genes are those of that table, whereas D and trimming came from the DNA. In the table there are 100,000 to 150,000 clones, around 86% of which are singletons. This clone showed up just once. Germline CDR1 MDHEN, CDR2 SYDVKM. V lost 4 bases to trimming and J lost 4 bases, with 17 bases between them. The CDR3 sequence is 16 residues long. The source material was peripheral blood. This clonotype was sampled from a man aged 55 to 70 with acute or convalescent COVID-19. This chain links TRBV28 with TRBJ2-1; D ambiguous. The CDR3 spells CASSSWSANAYNEQFF. The CDR3 DNA sequence: TGTGCCAGCAGTTCCTGGAGCGCGAACGCTTACAATGAGCAGTTCTTC.